This TCR beta chain was sequenced during a study of blood T cells in healthy people across ages. This clonotype appeared a few times. Sample-barcoded 5' priming and a J-beta primer mix drove a second PCR of roughly 7 to 11 cycles. Each CDR3 protein gets one entry after TCRdb re-called the 5' RACE reads with MiXCR. The data show around 670,000 distinct CDR3 sequences, approximately 30% seen once. Trimming removed 8 bases at V and 2 bases at J, with 12 bases between. Germline loops: CDR1 DFQATT, CDR2 SNEGSKA (reference sequence). The CDR3 is made up of 12 amino acids. The sequencing input was blood. The J gene is TRBJ2-5, the V gene TRBV20-1; D may correspond to TRBD1 or TRBD2 (5 bases each). This clonotype originated in a woman over 75 in good health. The CDR3 here is CSSGWGQETQYF. The CDR3 coding sequence is TGCAGTAGTGGTTGGGGGCAAGAGACCCAGTACTTC.